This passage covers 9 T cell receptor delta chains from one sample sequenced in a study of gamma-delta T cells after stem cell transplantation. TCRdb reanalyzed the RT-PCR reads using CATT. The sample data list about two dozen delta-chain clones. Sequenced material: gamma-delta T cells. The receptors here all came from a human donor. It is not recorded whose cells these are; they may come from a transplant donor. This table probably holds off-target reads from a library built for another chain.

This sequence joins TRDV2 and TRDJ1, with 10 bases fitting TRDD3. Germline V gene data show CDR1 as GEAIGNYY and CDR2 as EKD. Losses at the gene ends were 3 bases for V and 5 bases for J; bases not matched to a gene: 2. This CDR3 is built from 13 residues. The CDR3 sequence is CACDRLGDDKLIF. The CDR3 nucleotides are TGTGCCTGTGACCGACTGGGGGATGATAAACTCATCTTT.

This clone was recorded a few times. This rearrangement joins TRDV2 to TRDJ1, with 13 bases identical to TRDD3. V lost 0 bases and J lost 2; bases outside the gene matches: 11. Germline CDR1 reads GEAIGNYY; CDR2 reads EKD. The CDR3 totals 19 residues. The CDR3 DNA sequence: TGTGCCTGTGACACCGTCAGTACTGGGGGATACGGGGAGACCGATAAACTCATCTTT. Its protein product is CACDTVSTGGYGETDKLIF.

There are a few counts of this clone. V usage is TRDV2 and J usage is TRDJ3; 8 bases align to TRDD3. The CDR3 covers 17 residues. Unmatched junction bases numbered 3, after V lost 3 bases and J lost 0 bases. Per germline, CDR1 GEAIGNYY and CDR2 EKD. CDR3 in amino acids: CACDPTGGSWDTRQMFF. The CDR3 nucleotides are TGTGCCTGTGACCCTACTGGGGGCTCCTGGGACACCCGACAGATGTTTTTC.

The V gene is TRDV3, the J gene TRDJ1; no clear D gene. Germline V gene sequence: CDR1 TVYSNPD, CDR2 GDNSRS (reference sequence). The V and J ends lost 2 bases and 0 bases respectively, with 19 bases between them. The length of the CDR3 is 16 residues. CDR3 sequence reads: CAFLGKWAQYTDKLIF. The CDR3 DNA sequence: TGTGCCTTTTTGGGCAAGTGGGCTCAGTACACCGATAAACTCATCTTT.

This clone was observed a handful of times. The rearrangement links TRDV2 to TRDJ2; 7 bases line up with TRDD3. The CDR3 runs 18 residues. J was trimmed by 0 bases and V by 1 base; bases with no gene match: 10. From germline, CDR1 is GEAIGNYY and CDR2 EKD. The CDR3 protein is CACDTLGATPSLTAQLFF. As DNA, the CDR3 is TGTGCCTGTGACACTCTGGGGGCCACCCCCTCTTTGACAGCACAACTCTTCTTT.

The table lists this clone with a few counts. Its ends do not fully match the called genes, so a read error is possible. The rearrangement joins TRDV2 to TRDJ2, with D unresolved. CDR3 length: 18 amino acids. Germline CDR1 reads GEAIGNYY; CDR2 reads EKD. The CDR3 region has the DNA TGTGCCTGTGACCTCGTCGGGGTTGAGGCTACCAACAGAGCACAACTATTCTTT. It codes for CACDLVGVEATNRAQLFF.

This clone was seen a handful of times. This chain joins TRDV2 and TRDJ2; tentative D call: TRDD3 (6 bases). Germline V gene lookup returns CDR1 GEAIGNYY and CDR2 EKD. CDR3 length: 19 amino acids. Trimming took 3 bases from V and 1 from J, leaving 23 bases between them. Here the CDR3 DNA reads TGTGCCTGTGACTCCCTGCTTGGGGGTTTCTCAGATTTGACAGCACAACTCTTCTTT. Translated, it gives CACDSLLGGFSDLTAQLFF.

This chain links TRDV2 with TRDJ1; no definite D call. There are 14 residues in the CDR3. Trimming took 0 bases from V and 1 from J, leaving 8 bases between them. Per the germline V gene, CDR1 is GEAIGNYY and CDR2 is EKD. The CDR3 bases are TGTGCCTGTGACACCGTTGGGTTCACCGATAAACTCATCTTT. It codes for CACDTVGFTDKLIF.

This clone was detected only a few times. The CDR3 DNA sequence: TGTGCCTGTGACTTGGCTGGGGGCCCACGCACCGATAAACTCATCTTT. Its protein is CACDLAGGPRTDKLIF. The chain couples TRDV2 to TRDJ1; the match to TRDD3 covers 7 bases. Germline-derived CDR1 and CDR2 are GEAIGNYY and EKD. The CDR3 has 16 amino acids. V was clipped by 3 bases and J by 1 base; unmatched bases: 10.